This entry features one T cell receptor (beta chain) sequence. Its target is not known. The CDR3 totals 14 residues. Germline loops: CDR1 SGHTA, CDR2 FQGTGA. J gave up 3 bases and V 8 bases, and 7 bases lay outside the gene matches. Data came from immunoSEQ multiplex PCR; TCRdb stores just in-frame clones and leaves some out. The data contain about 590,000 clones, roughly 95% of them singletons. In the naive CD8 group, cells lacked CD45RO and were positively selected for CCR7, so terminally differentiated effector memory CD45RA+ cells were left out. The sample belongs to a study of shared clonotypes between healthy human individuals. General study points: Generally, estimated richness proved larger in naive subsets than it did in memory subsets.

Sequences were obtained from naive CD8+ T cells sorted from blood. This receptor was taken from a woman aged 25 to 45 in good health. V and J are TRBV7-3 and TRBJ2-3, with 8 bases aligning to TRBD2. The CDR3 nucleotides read TGTGCCAGCTCAGTAAGCGGGAGTACAGATACGCAGTATTTT. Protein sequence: CASSVSGSTDTQYF.